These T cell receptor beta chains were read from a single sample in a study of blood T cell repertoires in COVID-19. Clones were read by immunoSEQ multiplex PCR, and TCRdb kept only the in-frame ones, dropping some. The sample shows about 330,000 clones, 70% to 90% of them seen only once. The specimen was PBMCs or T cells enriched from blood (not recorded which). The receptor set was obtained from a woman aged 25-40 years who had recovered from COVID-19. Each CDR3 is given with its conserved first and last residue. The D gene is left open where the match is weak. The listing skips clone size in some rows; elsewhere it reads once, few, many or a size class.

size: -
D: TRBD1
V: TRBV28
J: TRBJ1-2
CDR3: CASSLLVRDRANYGYTF
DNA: TGTGCCAGCAGTTTATTGGTCAGGGACAGGGCTAACTATGGCTACACCTTC

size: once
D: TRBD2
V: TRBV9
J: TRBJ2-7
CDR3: CASSVDLLAGNEQYF
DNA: TGTGCCAGCAGCGTAGACCTGCTAGCGGGGAACGAGCAGTACTTC

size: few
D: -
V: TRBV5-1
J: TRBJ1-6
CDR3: CASSLNPGDSPLHF
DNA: TGCGCCAGCAGCTTGAACCCTGGAGATTCACCCCTCCACTTT

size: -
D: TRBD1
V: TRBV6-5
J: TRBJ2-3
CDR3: CASRPGTGPQYF
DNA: TGTGCCAGCAGGCCTGGGACAGGACCGCAGTATTTT

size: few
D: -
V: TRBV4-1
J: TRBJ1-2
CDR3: CASSQVVQVFSKGYTF
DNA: TGCGCCAGCAGCCAGGTGGTCCAGGTGTTTTCGAAGGGCTACACCTTC

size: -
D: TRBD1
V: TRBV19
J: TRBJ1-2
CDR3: CASSLRGQGSGYTF
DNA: TGTGCCAGTAGTCTCCGAGGACAGGGTTCTGGCTACACCTTC

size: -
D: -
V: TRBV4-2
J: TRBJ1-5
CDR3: CASSPTGGQNQPQHF
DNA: TGTGCCAGCAGCCCCACGGGGGGTCAGAATCAGCCCCAGCATTTT

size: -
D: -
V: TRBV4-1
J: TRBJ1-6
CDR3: CASSQPTDSSYNSPLHF
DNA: TGCGCCAGCAGCCAGCCGACCGACAGCTCCTATAATTCACCCCTCCACTTT

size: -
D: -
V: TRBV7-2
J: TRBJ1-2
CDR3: CASSPRTEIYGYTF
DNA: TGTGCCAGCAGCCCTCGGACAGAGATCTATGGCTACACCTTC

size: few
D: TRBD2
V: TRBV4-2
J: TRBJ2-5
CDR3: CASSQAPGVAGETQYF
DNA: TGTGCCAGCAGTCAAGCTCCCGGGGTAGCGGGAGAGACCCAGTACTTC

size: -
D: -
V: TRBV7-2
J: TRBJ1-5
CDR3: CASSLAGRGGDNQPQHF
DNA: TGTGCCAGCAGCTTAGCGGGCAGGGGTGGTGACAATCAGCCCCAGCATTTT

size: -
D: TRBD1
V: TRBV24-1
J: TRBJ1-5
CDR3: CATSEGARDRGNQPQHF
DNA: TGTGCCACCAGTGAGGGTGCCCGGGACAGGGGAAATCAGCCCCAGCATTTT

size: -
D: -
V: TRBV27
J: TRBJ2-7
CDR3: CASSPGSAGIEQYF
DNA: TGTGCCAGCAGTCCAGGCTCGGCAGGGATAGAGCAGTACTTC

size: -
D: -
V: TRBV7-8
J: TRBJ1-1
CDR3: CASSLGWAAFF
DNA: TGTGCCAGCAGCTTAGGGTGGGCGGCTTTCTTT

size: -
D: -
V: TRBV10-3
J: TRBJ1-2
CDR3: CAISEREGIDGYTF
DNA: TGTGCCATCAGTGAAAGGGAGGGTATAGATGGCTACACCTTC

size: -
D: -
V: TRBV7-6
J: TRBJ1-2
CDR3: CASSPAGPGDGYTF
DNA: TGTGCCAGCAGCCCGGCGGGACCCGGAGATGGCTACACCTTC

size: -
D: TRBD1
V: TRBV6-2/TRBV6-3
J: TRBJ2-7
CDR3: CASSLGGTGDYEQYF
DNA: TGTGCCAGCAGCCTAGGGGGGACAGGGGACTACGAGCAGTACTTC

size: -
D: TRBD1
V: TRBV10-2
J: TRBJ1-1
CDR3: CASRDSGTEAFF
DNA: TGCGCCAGTCGGGACAGCGGAACTGAAGCTTTCTTT

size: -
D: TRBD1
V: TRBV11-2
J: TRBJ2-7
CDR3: CASSGRTGRVGEQYF
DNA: TGTGCCAGCAGCGGCCGGACAGGGCGTGTGGGCGAGCAGTACTTC

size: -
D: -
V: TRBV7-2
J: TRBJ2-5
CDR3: CASSLVQGPEETQYF
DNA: TGTGCCAGCAGCTTAGTTCAGGGGCCGGAAGAGACCCAGTACTTC